Included here is one T cell receptor (beta chain) sequence, with context. Participants had their cohort set by participant-reported clinical history. The recovered donors of Cohort 3 showed two negative PCRs, clearance, or symptom resolution. This CDR3 is 15 amino acids long. The V gene lost 2 bases and the J gene lost 7 bases, with 17 bases spanning the gap. Looked up from germline, CDR1 is LNHNV and CDR2 is YYDKDF (reference sequence). TCRdb keeps only in-frame clones here, not all; method: immunoSEQ multiplex PCR. This table has more than 450,000 clones, about nine tenths appearing once. The sample is drawn from a study of blood T cell repertoires in COVID-19. Study at large: From the United States, Italy and Spain came samples of acute and convalescent COVID-19. T cells, B-cell-depleted T cells, or PBMCs provided the cDNA or gDNA that served as material.

The TCR sequence derives from a woman aged 18-35 years who had recovered from COVID-19. The sequenced material came from PBMCs or T cells enriched from blood (not recorded which). J is TRBJ1-2 and V is TRBV15; possible D gene TRBD1, 5 bases. CDR3 coding DNA: TGTGCCACCAGCAGACCCCTGGGGCAGGGATCTGGCTACACCTTC. It yields the protein CATSRPLGQGSGYTF.